These 13 T cell receptor beta chains were all obtained from the same sample, sequenced in a study of response to subunit inactivated influenza vaccine. TCRdb processed the RT-PCR reads anew with MiXCR; each CDR3 protein has one entry. The sample yields hundreds of thousands of distinct CDR3 sequences, around 14% seen once. This specimen consisted of PBMCs from blood, obtained roughly 2 weeks before vaccination. All receptors come from a middle-aged man who received an inactivated influenza vaccine.

The chain combines TRBV9 with TRBJ2-5, with 9 bases lining up with TRBD1. The V gene end was trimmed by 6 bases and the J gene end by 5 bases; junction bases not matched to a gene: 8. Germline CDR1 SGDLS, CDR2 YYNGEE. The CDR3 consists of 14 residues. The CDR3 spells CASNLGQGGETQYF. The DNA of the CDR3 is TGTGCCAGCAACCTGGGACAGGGTGGCGAGACCCAGTACTTC.

In regard to this clonotype: It may be a read error: a sequence one base away is much more abundant. V gene TRBV4-2 combines with J gene TRBJ1-1, with D unclear. The V and J ends lost 6 bases and 4 bases respectively, with 15 bases between them. Germline V gene lookup returns CDR1 LGHNA and CDR2 YNFKEQ. The CDR3 runs to 14 residues. The CDR3: CASREPSEVTEAFF. CDR3 in DNA: TGTGCCAGCAGGGAACCTAGTGAGGTCACTGAAGCTTTCTTT.

The sample holds one count of this clonotype. The rearrangement uses TRBV6-1 and TRBJ2-5; 7 positions match TRBD1. CDR3 size: 16 residues. CDR1 is MNHNS, CDR2 SASEGT, per germline. J was trimmed by 1 base and V by 4 bases; bases with no gene match: 9. CDR3 sequence reads: CASSVRDRTTQETQYF. As DNA, the CDR3 is TGTGCCAGCAGTGTCCGGGACAGAACTACCCAAGAGACCCAGTACTTC.

This clonotype was seen more than once but under ten times. V is TRBV7-3 and J is TRBJ2-1, with 8 nucleotides matching TRBD1. From germline, CDR1 is SGHTA and CDR2 FQGTGA. The CDR3 runs to 15 residues. V shed 5 bases, J shed 6 bases, and the junction held 9 bases outside the gene matches. CDR3 in amino acids: CASSPGATGGNEQFF. The CDR3 region has the DNA TGTGCCAGCAGCCCCGGGGCAACAGGGGGCAATGAGCAGTTCTTC.

The chain couples TRBV7-3 to TRBJ2-2; 10 bases line up with TRBD2. The CDR3 is 18 amino acids. J was trimmed by 0 bases and V by 2 bases; bases with no gene match: 6. Germline loops: CDR1 SGHTA, CDR2 FQGTGA. In DNA form, the CDR3 reads TGTGCCAGCAGCTTATTCCCTAGCGGGAGCGCGAACACCGGGGAGCTGTTTTTT. This codes for CASSLFPSGSANTGELFF.

The chain joins TRBV5-1 to TRBJ2-3; D unresolved. This CDR3 spans 15 amino acids. V gave up 0 bases and J gave up 6 bases, with 14 bases separating them. Germline values: CDR1 SGHRS, CDR2 YFSETQ. CDR3 nucleotides: TGCGCCAGCAGCTTGGCCTATAGTAGTAAGGATACGCAGTATTTT. This sequence encodes CASSLAYSSKDTQYF.

This clonotype was detected ten times or more. This rearrangement joins TRBV29-1 to TRBJ2-7; D is ambiguous. The ends were cut back, 4 bases at V and 5 bases at J, with 12 bases in the middle. The CDR3 runs to 12 residues. Germline lookup yields CDR1 SQVTM and CDR2 ANQGSEA. The CDR3 is CSVALKAHEQYF. The DNA for the CDR3 is TGCAGCGTTGCTTTAAAGGCCCACGAGCAGTACTTC.

The V gene is TRBV25-1, the J gene TRBJ1-2, with 7 nucleotides matching TRBD1. From germline, CDR1 is MGHDK and CDR2 SYGVNS. The J segment lost 4 bases and the V segment lost 6 bases, leaving 8 bases of the junction unmatched. CDR3 length equals 14 residues. The CDR3 DNA is TGTGCCAGCAGCCTAGATGACAGGGTCTATGGCTACACCTTC. It yields the protein CASSLDDRVYGYTF.

This clonotype showed up just a few times. The chain combines TRBV20-1 with TRBJ1-6; 9 positions match TRBD1. The CDR3 is made up of 17 amino acids. From germline, CDR1 is DFQATT and CDR2 SNEGSKA (reference sequence). J gave up 9 bases and V 0 bases, and 12 bases lay outside the gene matches. The CDR3 nucleotides are TGCAGTGCTAGAGATCTCGGGCCGGGACAGGGAGTTTCACCCCTCCACTTT. Amino acid sequence: CSARDLGPGQGVSPLHF.

This clonotype was observed many times. V is TRBV3-1 and J is TRBJ1-5, with D uncertain. The germline gives CDR1 LGHDT, CDR2 YNNKEL (reference sequence). This CDR3 is built from 13 residues. V shed 0 bases and J shed 3 bases, with 3 bases lying between them. The CDR3 reads CASSQDINQPQHF. CDR3 DNA sequence: TGTGCCAGCAGCCAAGATATCAATCAGCCCCAGCATTTT.

As DNA, the CDR3 is TGTGCCAGCAGCCACTCCCCCCGGCAGCCCCAGCATTTT. Translation: CASSHSPRQPQHF. The V and J genes are TRBV7-8 and TRBJ1-5; no reliable D call. There are 13 residues in the CDR3. V lost 5 bases to trimming and J lost 7 bases, with 12 bases between them. Looked up from germline, CDR1 is SGHVS and CDR2 is FQNEAQ.

This clonotype was counted a few times. The CDR3 here is CAWSVRFSGTSGELFF. In nucleotides, the CDR3 is TGTGCCTGGAGTGTACGGTTTAGCGGGACGTCGGGGGAGCTGTTTTTT. This chain links TRBV30 with TRBJ2-2; TRBD2 agrees at 8 bases. With V trimmed by 0 bases and J by 8 bases, 11 bases remained unmatched. Germline CDR1 reads GTSNPN; CDR2 reads SVGIG (reference sequence). This CDR3 comprises 16 residues. Complete variable domain (other parts from reference TRBV30 and TRBJ2-2): SQTIHQWPATLVQPVGSPLSLECTVEGTSNPNLYWYRQAAGRGLQLLFYSVGIGQISSEVPQNLSASRPQDRQFILSSKKLLLSDSGFYLCAWSVRFSGTSGELFFGEGSRLTVL.

V gene TRBV9 combines with J gene TRBJ1-2; 7 nucleotides align to TRBD1. The V gene end was trimmed by 4 bases and the J gene end by 3 bases; junction bases not matched to a gene: 6. Germline-derived CDR1 and CDR2 are SGDLS and YYNGEE. CDR3 length equals 14 residues. CDR3 sequence reads: CASSKSTGDYGYTF. CDR3 DNA: TGTGCCAGCAGCAAAAGCACAGGGGACTATGGCTACACCTTC. Looking up the rest from reference TRBV9 and TRBJ1-2 gives the full variable domain: DSGVTQTPKHLITATGQRVTLRCSPRSGDLSVYWYQQSLDQGLQFLIQYYNGEERAKGNILERFSAQQFPDLHSELNLSSLELGDSALYFCASSKSTGDYGYTFGSGTRLTVV.